These T cell receptor beta chains were read from a single sample in a study of Graves' ophthalmopathy and Graves' hyperthyroidism. Using its own MiXCR run on the multiplex PCR reads, TCRdb lists one record per CDR3 protein. The repertoire has 230,000 or so distinct CDR3 sequences, around 42% of them found once; the top ten carry approximately 51%. The sequencing input was peripheral blood. These receptors came from an adult man with Graves' ophthalmopathy. The CDR3 runs from the conserved cysteine through the conserved F or W. D genes are given only for firm matches. Clone size is stated in some rows and not others, as once, few, many or a class when expanded.

TGTGCCATCAGTGAGACGGGGGACCTAGGGTCGGCTTTCTTT,CAISETGDLGSAFF,TRBJ1-1,TRBV10-3,-,few
TGTGCCACCAGTGAGTCGCGGAGTACTCAAGAGACCCAGTACTTC,CATSESRSTQETQYF,TRBJ2-5,TRBV10-3,-,-
TGTGCTAGTGCCACCGGAGGGCAGGGTGGGGAAAAACTGTTTTTT,CASATGGQGGEKLFF,TRBJ1-4,TRBV12-5,-,-
TGTGCCAGCAGCTTAGCCGCGGAGCGGGGGGCGTCCTACGAGCAGTACTTC,CASSLAAERGASYEQYF,TRBJ2-7,TRBV7-2,TRBD2,-
TGTGCCAGTAGTACAACACAGAGGAATGGGGACACCTTC,CASSTTQRNGDTF,TRBJ1-2,TRBV19,-,few
TGTGCCAGCAGTGAGTCGCTAGGGGGTCCCAACTATGGCTACACCTTC,CASSESLGGPNYGYTF,TRBJ1-2,TRBV9,-,few
TGTGCCAGCAGCGTAGCTGACAGGGGGAATGGAAACACCATATATTTT,CASSVADRGNGNTIYF,TRBJ1-3,TRBV9,TRBD1,few
TGTGCCATCAGTGAAGGGGTTCGAAATCAGCCCCAGCATTTT,CAISEGVRNQPQHF,TRBJ1-5,TRBV10-3,-,few
TGTGCCAGCAGTCCTCGGAGTGGTAATTCACCCCTCCACTTT,CASSPRSGNSPLHF,TRBJ1-6,TRBV12-3/TRBV12-4,-,-
TGTGCCAGCAGCCGGGGGAGAGGGCAGTTCTTC,CASSRGRGQFF,TRBJ2-1,TRBV14,-,-
TGTGCCAGCTCACCGGACAGGGGGGGGGTCAAGCAGTACTTC,CASSPDRGGVKQYF,TRBJ2-7,TRBV18,TRBD1,-
TGTGCCACCAAGGACCAAGAGACCCAGTACTTC,CATKDQETQYF,TRBJ2-5,TRBV28,-,-
TGTGCCAGCACCAAGGGGGTGATCGGAGCCTATGGCTACACCTTC,CASTKGVIGAYGYTF,TRBJ1-2,TRBV28,-,few
TGCGCCAGCAGCCCGGGACAGGAGGTGGCTGAGACCCAGTACTTC,CASSPGQEVAETQYF,TRBJ2-5,TRBV5-1,TRBD1,once
TGTGCCACCAGTGATCCCACAGGGTCCAGCAAGCCCCAGCATTTT,CATSDPTGSSKPQHF,TRBJ1-5,TRBV24-1,-,few
TGTACCAGCAGCAGGACAGGGTCCTCCGCCCAGTACTTC,CTSSRTGSSAQYF,TRBJ2-5,TRBV13,TRBD1,-